The 31 T cell receptor beta chains reported below all come from one sample, sequenced in a study of spatial heterogeneity in lung cancer (dated by TCRdb to the late 2010s). What the research found in general, with its limitations: The tumor nonsynonymous mutation count correlated with the number of expanded alpha and beta TCRs within the tumor.

What this sample's time point label stands for: sample taken at primary tumor resection. Their recognized antigens are unknown. Libraries were prepared through 5' RACE. Sequencing relied on a NextSeq 500. Using fastp trimming at Q25 and MiXCR clonotype assembly, TCRdb reanalyzed the public sequencing data and kept in-frame beta chains. Each entry merges the rows of one CDR3 protein and shows their most common DNA and genes. In this sample the table shows around 100,000 distinct CDR3 sequences, 4% to 4.5% of which occur a single time. About 20% of the sample rests with the top ten. The starting material was lung tumor tissue, obtained at surgery. The source is a male donor with early-stage non-small cell lung cancer.

This clonotype was detected many times. This chain connects TRBV20-1 to TRBJ2-3; D is undetermined. Germline V gene sequence: CDR1 DFQATT, CDR2 SNEGSKA (reference sequence). V was cut by 6 bases and J by 6 bases, with 13 bases left in between. The CDR3 is 12 residues long. The CDR3 DNA is TGCAGTGCCATCCTTTCTAGGGATACGCAGTATTTT. Residues: CSAILSRDTQYF.

This clonotype appeared many times. This sequence joins TRBV4-1 and TRBJ1-1; D is ambiguous. Germline V gene sequence: CDR1 MGHRA, CDR2 YSYEKL. The V end was cut by 1 base, the J end by 1 base, with 19 bases between. The CDR3 is 18 amino acids. The CDR3 nucleotides are TGCGCCAGCAGCCAAGTTAGGCCCACGGTTTCCAAGAACACTGAAGCTTTCTTT. Protein: CASSQVRPTVSKNTEAFF.

This clonotype appeared many times. This chain connects TRBV10-3 to TRBJ1-6, with D perhaps TRBD1 (6 bases). Trimming took off 6 bases at V and 8 bases at J, with 20 bases between the two ends. CDR1 is ENHRY, CDR2 SYGVKD, per germline. The CDR3 loop spans 16 amino acids. CDR3 in amino acids: CAISAQRGGTYSPLHF. The DNA of the CDR3 is TGTGCCATCAGCGCCCAGCGGGGGGGCACTTATTCACCCCTCCACTTT.

This clonotype is classed as medium-sized. This chain connects TRBV20-1 to TRBJ2-3; 8 bases are shared with TRBD2. The junction had 7 bases not matched to a gene; V was cut back by 5 bases and J by 3 bases. This CDR3 is built from 14 residues. Germline loops: CDR1 DFQATT, CDR2 SNEGSKA (reference sequence). The CDR3 nucleotides are TGCAGTGCTTTTCCGGGACTAGGTACAGATACGCAGTATTTT. Encoded protein: CSAFPGLGTDTQYF.

This clonotype was counted ten times or more. The chain is built from TRBV5-5 and TRBJ2-1; D gene uncertain. Trimming left V 2 bases short and J 2 bases short, with 5 bases between. Germline V gives CDR1 SGHKS, CDR2 YYEKEE (reference sequence). The CDR3 loop spans 13 amino acids. The CDR3 protein is CASSFQAYNEQFF. The CDR3 nucleotides read TGTGCCAGCAGCTTCCAGGCCTACAATGAGCAGTTCTTC. The full variable domain, completed using reference TRBV5-5 and TRBJ2-1, is DAGVTQSPTHLIKTRGQQVTLRCSPISGHKSVSWYQQVLGQGPQFIFQYYEKEERGRGNFPDRFSARQFPNYSSELNVNALLLGDSALYLCASSFQAYNEQFFGPGTRLTVL.

The table lists this clonotype with many counts. The chain joins TRBV4-1 to TRBJ2-7; TRBD2 matches 9 bases. The CDR3 consists of 16 residues. The germline CDR1 and CDR2 sequences are MGHRA and YSYEKL. Trimming removed 0 bases from V and 2 bases from J; junction bases left unmatched: 5. This CDR3 reads CASSQEEAGGPYEQYF. The CDR3 DNA follows: TGCGCCAGCAGCCAAGAGGAGGCGGGAGGGCCCTACGAGCAGTACTTC.

This clonotype came up many times. The J gene is TRBJ2-6, the V gene TRBV2; unclear D gene. Germline values: CDR1 SNHLY, CDR2 FYNNEI. V lost 4 bases and J lost 1, with 5 bases in between. CDR3 length: 14 amino acids. CDR3 in amino acids: CASSGDSGANVLTF. CDR3 DNA: TGTGCCAGCAGTGGGGATTCTGGGGCCAACGTCCTGACTTTC.

Only a few counts were recorded for this clonotype. The chain joins TRBV28 to TRBJ2-7; 7 positions agree with TRBD1. Per the germline V gene, CDR1 is MDHEN and CDR2 is SYDVKM. The trim removed 5 bases at V and 2 bases at J, leaving 6 bases unmatched. The CDR3 contains 14 residues. CDR3 region: CASSLRGSTYEQYF. In DNA form, the CDR3 reads TGTGCCAGCAGTCTCAGGGGGTCAACCTACGAGCAGTACTTC.

This chain uses TRBV30 with TRBJ2-1; 8 bases are shared with TRBD2. CDR1 and CDR2 from the germline V gene are GTSNPN and SVGIG (reference sequence). J gave up 6 bases and V 2 bases, and 3 bases lay outside the gene matches. CDR3 length: 13 residues. The CDR3 DNA reads TGTGCCTGGAGTCGGGGGGGCCCCAATGAGCAGTTCTTC. Protein product: CAWSRGGPNEQFF.

This clonotype has only a few counts. V is TRBV2 and J is TRBJ1-6, with D unresolved. V was pared by 7 bases and J by 10 bases, with 14 bases between. This CDR3 has 13 residues. The germline V gene encodes CDR1 SNHLY and CDR2 FYNNEI. This CDR3 reads CASTGEKGSPLHF. DNA for the CDR3: TGTGCCAGCACCGGCGAGAAAGGATCACCCCTCCACTTT.

At least ten counts were recorded for this clonotype. The rearrangement links TRBV28 to TRBJ1-2; TRBD1 aligns across 11 bases. There are 15 residues in the CDR3. From germline, CDR1 is MDHEN and CDR2 SYDVKM. V trimming: 7 bases; J trimming: 4 bases; junction bases outside the gene matches: 8. The CDR3 loop is CASTRTGGRGYGYTF. DNA of the CDR3: TGTGCCAGCACTCGGACAGGGGGCAGGGGCTATGGCTACACCTTC.

This clonotype was found many times. CDR3 nucleotide sequence: TGTGCCAGCAGCCCCAGTCCGGACATGAACACTGAAGCTTTCTTT. Amino acids: CASSPSPDMNTEAFF. The chain links TRBV3-1 to TRBJ1-1; perhaps TRBD1 as D (5 bases). Germline V gene data show CDR1 as LGHDT and CDR2 as YNNKEL (reference sequence). Trimming left V 4 bases short and J 0 bases short, with 12 bases between. This CDR3 comprises 15 residues.

This clonotype appeared many times. The gene calls are TRBV7-2 and TRBJ2-2; 7 bases match TRBD1. This CDR3 contains 16 residues. Germline-derived CDR1 and CDR2 are SGHTA and FQGNSA. Germline trimming cut 3 bases from V and 4 bases from J; bases unmatched to any gene: 8. CDR3 nucleotides: TGTGCCAGCAGCTTCCAGACAGGGTCAGTCACCGGGGAGCTGTTTTTT. This gives the protein CASSFQTGSVTGELFF. Full variable domain (remainder filled in from reference TRBV7-2 and TRBJ2-2): GAGVSQSPSNKVTEKGKDVELRCDPISGHTALYWYRQSLGQGLEFLIYFQGNSAPDKSGLPSDRFSAERTGGSVSTLTIQRTQQEDSAVYLCASSFQTGSVTGELFFGEGSRLTVL.

This clonotype was seen many times. CDR3 in amino acids: CASSSPSGGPQYF. CDR3 DNA sequence: TGTGCCAGCAGTTCTCCCTCAGGGGGGCCCCAGTACTTC. This sequence joins TRBV27 and TRBJ2-5, with D perhaps matching TRBD1 (7 bases). Trimming removed 4 bases at V and 9 bases at J, with 15 bases between. Germline CDR1 and CDR2: MNHEY and SMNVEV (reference sequence). The CDR3 spans 13 residues.

This clonotype was recorded many times. The CDR3 coding sequence is TGCAGCGTTGGAAAGGGAGTAGGGACCGGGGAGCTGTTTTTT. Translation gives CSVGKGVGTGELFF. The gene calls are TRBV29-1 and TRBJ2-2; TRBD2 is a possible D gene (5 bases). CDR1 and CDR2 from the germline V gene are SQVTM and ANQGSEA. This CDR3 is 14 amino acids long. Trimming took 4 bases from V and 5 from J, leaving 14 bases between them.

The table lists this clonotype with many counts. The chain has TRBV27 and TRBJ2-7; perhaps TRBD2 as D (6 bases). V was trimmed by 6 bases and J by 3 bases, leaving 9 bases between them. This CDR3 spans 12 amino acids. The germline gives CDR1 MNHEY, CDR2 SMNVEV (reference sequence). DNA of the CDR3: TGTGCCAGCAGGGGCGGGATCTACGAGCAGTACTTC. Protein product: CASRGGIYEQYF.

In its sample, this clonotype was seen a few times. The chain has TRBV7-2 and TRBJ2-1, with a possible D match to TRBD1 (5 bases). The CDR3 length is 12 residues. Trimming stripped 8 bases from V and 8 bases from J, with 13 bases between. Germline lookup yields CDR1 SGHTA and CDR2 FQGNSA. In nucleotides, the CDR3 is TGTGCCAGCGGCCACCGCAGGGATGAGCAGTTCTTC. This translates into CASGHRRDEQFF. The full variable domain, completed using reference TRBV7-2 and TRBJ2-1, is GAGVSQSPSNKVTEKGKDVELRCDPISGHTALYWYRQSLGQGLEFLIYFQGNSAPDKSGLPSDRFSAERTGGSVSTLTIQRTQQEDSAVYLCASGHRRDEQFFGPGTRLTVL.

This chain joins TRBV20-1 and TRBJ1-5, with 7 bases lining up with TRBD1. Germline V lookup: CDR1 DFQATT, CDR2 SNEGSKA (reference sequence). The CDR3 length is 16 residues. V lost 2 bases, J lost 5 bases, and 12 bases stayed unmatched. CDR3 loop: CSARPQGGGSDQPQHF. CDR3 DNA: TGCAGTGCTAGACCCCAGGGGGGGGGATCCGATCAGCCCCAGCATTTT.

This clonotype came up many times. The chain is built from TRBV28 and TRBJ2-5; D is uncertain. The V gene lost 2 bases and the J gene lost 2 bases, with 9 bases spanning the gap. The CDR3 covers 14 residues. Germline values: CDR1 MDHEN, CDR2 SYDVKM. The chain's CDR3 is CASSLGRNQETQYF. The CDR3 nucleotides are TGTGCCAGCAGTTTAGGACGGAATCAAGAGACCCAGTACTTC.

This clonotype appeared a few times. The gene calls are TRBV6-5 and TRBJ2-1; D is unresolved. This CDR3 is 14 amino acids long. Germline assignment: CDR1 MNHEY and CDR2 SVGAGI. V lost 2 bases and J 10 bases, leaving 15 bases between the germline ends. Here the CDR3 DNA reads TGTGCCAGCAGTTACGACTTTTGGAGTAAGGAGCAGTTCTTC. This gives the protein CASSYDFWSKEQFF.

Many counts were recorded for this clonotype. The chain employs TRBV6-2 or TRBV6-3 and TRBJ2-1; D gene ambiguous. Deletions cut 0 bases from V and 15 bases from J, with 15 bases between. The CDR3 is 13 residues long. Germline CDR1 is MNHEY and CDR2 is SVGEGT. CDR3 in amino acids: CASSYSSTVPRFF. For the CDR3, the DNA is TGTGCCAGCAGTTACTCGTCGACTGTCCCCCGGTTCTTC.

This clonotype was counted ten times or more. CDR3 sequence (DNA): TGTGCCAGCAGCTTAGGTCGGCCCCGGTCGGGCACAGATACGCAGTATTTT. This sequence encodes CASSLGRPRSGTDTQYF. The V gene is TRBV7-9, the J gene TRBJ2-3, with D uncertain. CDR3 size: 17 residues. Germline V gives CDR1 SEHNR, CDR2 FQNEAQ (reference sequence). V was shortened by 1 base and J by 1 base, with 15 bases between the two germline ends.

The rearrangement uses TRBV5-4 and TRBJ1-2, with 7 bases aligning to TRBD1. CDR1 is SGHNT, CDR2 YYREEE, per germline (reference sequence). V shed 2 bases, J shed 3 bases, and the junction held 7 bases outside the gene matches. This CDR3 region has 15 residues. CDR3 in amino acids: CASSLTGARYYGYTF. The CDR3 nucleotides read TGTGCCAGCAGCTTAACAGGGGCGCGGTACTATGGCTACACCTTC.

This clonotype was observed a few times. The chain joins TRBV3-1 to TRBJ2-1, with D perhaps matching TRBD2 (5 bases). The V gene's germline CDR1 is LGHDT and CDR2 YNNKEL (reference sequence). V dropped 1 base and J dropped 1 base, with 17 bases sitting between them. The CDR3 covers 18 residues. CDR3 sequence: CASSQVGLWTASYNEQFF. The CDR3 DNA reads TGTGCCAGCAGCCAAGTCGGGTTATGGACTGCGTCCTACAATGAGCAGTTCTTC.

This clonotype was counted ten times or more. The chain carries TRBV12-3 or TRBV12-4 and TRBJ2-5; D possibly corresponds to TRBD1 (6 bases). V shed 4 bases and J shed 8 bases, with 11 bases lying between them. The CDR3 has 12 amino acids. This CDR3 reads CASSSGTSTQYF. Written as DNA, the CDR3 is TGTGCCAGCAGTTCCGGGACATCAACCCAGTACTTC.

The J gene is TRBJ2-7, the V gene TRBV9, with a possible D match to TRBD2 (6 bases). This CDR3 region has 15 residues. The V end was cut by 0 bases, the J end by 3 bases, with 13 bases between. The germline gives CDR1 SGDLS, CDR2 YYNGEE. CDR3 DNA sequence: TGTGCCAGCAGCGTAGAGCCTAGCGCTCGCTACGAGCAGTACTTC. Translated, it gives CASSVEPSARYEQYF.

This clonotype was picked up many times. The CDR3 reads CASSFPVGEQFF. CDR3 DNA: TGTGCCAGCAGCTTTCCAGTCGGGGAGCAGTTCTTC. The genes are TRBV7-2 and TRBJ2-1; no clear D gene. From germline, CDR1 is SGHTA and CDR2 FQGNSA. V was clipped by 3 bases and J by 10 bases, with 10 bases between them. The CDR3 spans 12 residues.

This clonotype was seen many times. The rearrangement joins TRBV7-9 to TRBJ2-5; D unclear. V was cut by 10 bases and J by 5 bases, with 20 bases left in between. This CDR3 spans 14 amino acids. Germline V lookup: CDR1 SEHNR, CDR2 FQNEAQ (reference sequence). The CDR3 loop reads CAIKHNGLRETQYF. The CDR3 DNA reads TGTGCCATTAAACATAATGGTCTCAGGGAGACCCAGTACTTC.

In this sample, this clonotype turned up many times. J is TRBJ2-3 and V is TRBV28; TRBD2 is a possible D gene (5 bases). This CDR3 is built from 12 residues. Germline V CDR1 and CDR2: MDHEN, SYDVKM. Trimming shortened V by 6 bases and J by 6 bases, and 10 bases separated the two germline ends. CDR3 coding DNA: TGTGCCAGCAGACTGGAGGCGGATACGCAGTATTTT. It specifies CASRLEADTQYF.

In its sample, this clonotype was seen many times. The rearrangement joins TRBV4-1 to TRBJ2-1; D not certain. V lost 4 bases, J lost 2 bases, and 12 bases lay in between. This CDR3 spans 15 amino acids. Germline assignment: CDR1 MGHRA and CDR2 YSYEKL. In DNA form, the CDR3 reads TGCGCCAGCAGCCGAGTAGATTTACCCTACAATGAGCAGTTCTTC. Amino acids: CASSRVDLPYNEQFF.

This clonotype was seen ten or more times. The rearrangement uses TRBV5-4 and TRBJ1-1; 7 bases match TRBD1. Trimming cost V 4 bases and J 6 bases; bases outside gene matches: 9. The CDR3 consists of 14 residues. Germline V gives CDR1 SGHNT, CDR2 YYREEE (reference sequence). DNA of the CDR3: TGTGCCAGCAGCCCGGGGACAGATAAAGCTGAAGCTTTCTTT. Translation gives CASSPGTDKAEAFF.